A single sample is the source of the 30 T cell receptor beta chains below, sequenced in a study of blood T cell repertoires in COVID-19. The method was immunoSEQ multiplex PCR; TCRdb's version includes in-frame clones alone and lacks a portion of them. The sample lists roughly 79,000 clones; about nine tenths were seen once. The sample was peripheral blood. The receptors shown here come from a woman between 45 and 60 years old with acute or convalescent COVID-19.

Only one count was recorded for this clone. The chain recombines TRBV19 with TRBJ2-5; TRBD1 aligns across 9 bases. This CDR3 comprises 14 residues. Germline CDR1 reads LNHDA; CDR2 reads SQIVND (reference sequence). Trimming removed 9 bases from V and 2 bases from J; junction bases left unmatched: 7. The CDR3: CASRDRGRQETQYF. CDR3 DNA: TGTGCCAGCCGTGACAGGGGGAGACAAGAGACCCAGTACTTC.

V usage is TRBV10-3 and J usage is TRBJ2-5; 8 bases are a match to TRBD2. Germline trimming cut 6 bases from V and 5 bases from J; bases unmatched to any gene: 11. Germline loops: CDR1 ENHRY, CDR2 SYGVKD. This CDR3 has 15 amino acids. This chain's CDR3 is CAISGQGREEETQYF. The CDR3 region has the DNA TGTGCCATCAGCGGGCAAGGGCGGGAGGAGGAGACCCAGTACTTC.

The V and J genes are TRBV12-3 or TRBV12-4 and TRBJ1-2, with 11 bases lining up with TRBD1. This CDR3 has 13 residues. Losses at the gene ends were 9 bases for V and 4 bases for J; bases not matched to a gene: 4. The CDR3 region is CASGQGAPYGYTF. In nucleotides, the CDR3 is TGTGCCAGTGGACAGGGGGCTCCCTATGGCTACACCTTC.

The rearrangement links TRBV2 to TRBJ1-6; 7 bases match TRBD1. CDR3 length: 17 amino acids. The germline gives CDR1 SNHLY, CDR2 FYNNEI. V gave up 6 bases and J gave up 7 bases; unmatched junction bases: 15. The CDR3: CASSASLFGQANSPLHF. In DNA, the CDR3 is TGTGCCAGCAGCGCGAGCCTTTTCGGACAGGCGAATTCACCCCTCCACTTT.

This chain links TRBV6-5 with TRBJ1-2; 8 nucleotides align to TRBD1. This CDR3 is 13 amino acids long. Germline CDR1 and CDR2: MNHEY and SVGAGI. J was trimmed by 8 bases and V by 6 bases; bases with no gene match: 8. CDR3 sequence: CASRSGTGGGYTF. In nucleotides, the CDR3 is TGTGCCAGCAGGTCCGGGACAGGAGGCGGCTACACCTTC.

This clone was detected once. The chain's CDR3 is CATGTGDNYGYTF. As DNA, the CDR3 is TGTGCCACCGGGACAGGAGATAACTATGGCTACACCTTC. The rearrangement uses TRBV10-3 and TRBJ1-2; 8 nucleotides line up with TRBD1. Trimming at V came to 10 bases and at J to 1 base, leaving 5 bases not matched to a gene. CDR1 ENHRY and CDR2 SYGVKD come from the germline V gene. The CDR3 has 13 residues.

The chain uses TRBV6-5 and TRBJ1-5, with TRBD1 matching 7 bases. The CDR3 consists of 13 residues. Germline V gene data show CDR1 as MNHEY and CDR2 as SVGAGI. J gave up 5 bases and V 6 bases, and 4 bases lay outside the gene matches. The CDR3 DNA reads as TGTGCCAGCAGGGGGACAGTCGATCAGCCCCAGCATTTT. This sequence encodes CASRGTVDQPQHF.

This clone has only one observation. This chain links TRBV27 with TRBJ1-1, with D possibly TRBD1 on 6 matching bases. The V gene lost 7 bases and the J gene lost 10 bases, with 19 bases spanning the gap. There are 13 residues in the CDR3. Germline V gene data show CDR1 as MNHEY and CDR2 as SMNVEV (reference sequence). The CDR3 sequence is CASKSGGLIGAFF. The CDR3, as DNA: TGTGCCAGCAAGTCCGGGGGGCTTATAGGAGCTTTCTTT.

The V gene is TRBV30, the J gene TRBJ1-1; 7 bases agree with TRBD1. V gave up 4 bases and J gave up 3 bases; unmatched junction bases: 20. This CDR3 is built from 18 residues. Looked up from germline, CDR1 is GTSNPN and CDR2 is SVGIG (reference sequence). The CDR3 here is CAWNSGYRGEFTDTEAFF. In DNA form, the CDR3 reads TGTGCCTGGAACTCGGGGTACAGGGGCGAATTTACGGACACTGAAGCTTTCTTT.

The rearrangement uses TRBV4-2 and TRBJ2-7; D uncertain. The V end lost 0 bases, the J end lost 6 bases, and 3 bases lay between the germline ends. Germline CDR1 reads LGHNA; CDR2 reads YNFKEQ. This CDR3 has 11 amino acids. The CDR3 region has the DNA TGTGCCAGCAGCCAAGACAGCGAGCAGTACTTC. This translates into CASSQDSEQYF.

The chain couples TRBV7-9 to TRBJ1-1, with D perhaps TRBD1 (6 bases). V shed 1 base and J shed 1 base, with 19 bases lying between them. Germline CDR1 is SEHNR and CDR2 is FQNEAQ (reference sequence). This CDR3 is built from 18 residues. The CDR3 DNA reads as TGTGCCAGCAGCTTAGGAGTGAGACAGGCTAAAAAGAACACTGAAGCTTTCTTT. Residues: CASSLGVRQAKKNTEAFF.

The gene calls are TRBV12-3 or TRBV12-4 and TRBJ1-5; D perhaps matches TRBD1 (6 bases). The V end lost 4 bases, the J end lost 6 bases, and 10 bases lay between the germline ends. This CDR3 has 13 amino acids. The CDR3 reads CASSSGDTQPQHF. In nucleotides, the CDR3 is TGTGCCAGCAGTTCAGGGGACACTCAGCCCCAGCATTTT.

This rearrangement joins TRBV28 to TRBJ2-5, with D possibly TRBD1 on 5 matching bases. The V end lost 6 bases, the J end lost 4 bases, and 15 bases lay between the germline ends. Germline V gives CDR1 MDHEN, CDR2 SYDVKM. The CDR3 totals 14 residues. CDR3 region: CASSFQGNRETQYF. The DNA of the CDR3 is TGTGCCAGCAGCTTCCAGGGTAATCGAGAGACCCAGTACTTC.

DNA of the CDR3: TGCGCCAGCAGCCCTAGCGGGTCGAAGACCCAGTACTTC. Protein: CASSPSGSKTQYF. The V and J genes are TRBV5-1 and TRBJ2-5, with 8 bases that match TRBD2. This CDR3 is built from 13 residues. CDR1 is SGHRS, CDR2 YFSETQ, per germline. The V segment lost 4 bases and the J segment 6 bases; nucleotides outside the gene matches: 5.

This CDR3 reads CSARTGSNTGELFF. CDR3 bases: TGCAGCGCCAGGACAGGGTCGAACACCGGGGAGCTGTTTTTT. This chain uses TRBV29-1 with TRBJ2-2; 8 bases are a match to TRBD1. V lost 7 bases, J lost 0 bases, and 4 bases stayed unmatched. Germline V gives CDR1 SQVTM, CDR2 ANQGSEA. The CDR3 loop spans 14 amino acids.

The V and J genes are TRBV12-3 or TRBV12-4 and TRBJ1-5; no reliable D call. V lost 3 bases and J lost 9, with 6 bases in between. The CDR3 extends over 11 amino acids. This CDR3 reads CASSLGRPQHF. For the CDR3, the DNA is TGTGCCAGCAGTTTGGGCCGGCCCCAGCATTTT.

The chain links TRBV28 to TRBJ1-1; 12 nucleotides line up with TRBD1. Germline assignment: CDR1 MDHEN and CDR2 SYDVKM. The CDR3 length is 14 residues. This chain's CDR3 is CMCGTGGRGTEAFF. CDR3 nucleotides: TGTATGTGCGGGACAGGGGGCCGGGGCACTGAAGCTTTCTTT. Full variable domain (remainder filled in from reference TRBV28 and TRBJ1-1): DVKVTQSSRYLVKRTGEKVFLECVQDMDHENMFWYRQDPGLGLRLIYFSYDVKMKEKGDIPEGYSVSREKKERFSLILESASTNQTSMYLCMCGTGGRGTEAFFGQGTRLTVV.

This sequence joins TRBV5-6 and TRBJ2-7; TRBD1 matches 7 bases. Germline V gene sequence: CDR1 SGHDT, CDR2 YYEEEE. Unmatched junction bases numbered 4, after V lost 4 bases and J lost 3 bases. The CDR3 consists of 13 residues. The CDR3 DNA reads as TGTGCCAGCAGCAGAAACAGGGGCTACGAGCAGTACTTC. Translation: CASSRNRGYEQYF. Looking up the rest from reference TRBV5-6 and TRBJ2-7 gives the full variable domain: DAGVTQSPTHLIKTRGQQVTLRCSPKSGHDTVSWYQQALGQGPQFIFQYYEEEERQRGNFPDRFSGHQFPNYSSELNVNALLLGDSALYLCASSRNRGYEQYFGPGTRLTVT.

The chain links TRBV11-3 to TRBJ2-2; D is possibly TRBD2 (5 bases). This CDR3 has 12 amino acids. The V gene lost 2 bases and the J gene lost 7 bases, with 5 bases spanning the gap. Looked up from germline, CDR1 is SGHNT and CDR2 is YENEEA. The CDR3 spells CASSLRGGELFF. The CDR3 DNA follows: TGTGCCAGCAGCTTACGGGGCGGGGAGCTGTTTTTT.

This chain links TRBV7-2 with TRBJ2-7; 9 nucleotides match TRBD1. The junction had 2 bases not matched to a gene; V was cut back by 4 bases and J by 1 base. Germline CDR1 SGHTA, CDR2 FQGNSA. The CDR3 is made up of 14 amino acids. The CDR3 DNA is TGTGCCAGCAGCTCGACAGGGGGGTCCTACGAGCAGTACTTC. As protein: CASSSTGGSYEQYF.

The chain joins TRBV18 to TRBJ1-2; TRBD1 matches 7 bases. The CDR3 is 13 residues long. With V trimmed by 4 bases and J by 2 bases, 1 base remained unmatched. Germline assignment: CDR1 KGHSH and CDR2 LQKENI. For the CDR3, the DNA is TGTGCCAGCTCACGACAGGGAAACTATGGCTACACCTTC. Protein sequence: CASSRQGNYGYTF.

The rearrangement links TRBV21-1 to TRBJ2-2; the table's D call, TRBD2, has no DNA check behind it. TRBV21-1 is reported as a pseudogene. CDR3 length: 15 residues. CDR3 residues: CASSKAGSNTGELFF. In nucleotides, the CDR3 is TGTGCCAGCAGCAAAGCCGGGAGTAACACCGGGGAGCTGTTTTTT.

Sample share makes this clone medium-sized. The V call is TRBV27, the J call TRBJ2-7; 7 bases align to TRBD1. The V segment lost 5 bases and the J segment 0 bases; nucleotides outside the gene matches: 4. The CDR3 spans 14 residues. Germline CDR1 MNHEY, CDR2 SMNVEV (reference sequence). The CDR3, as DNA: TGTGCCAGCAGTGGACAGGACAGCTCCTACGAGCAGTACTTC. Translating gives CASSGQDSSYEQYF.

This chain links TRBV5-4 with TRBJ1-1; TRBD1 matches at 7 bases. The J segment lost 2 bases and the V segment lost 0 bases, leaving 4 bases of the junction unmatched. The CDR3 consists of 15 residues. Looked up from germline, CDR1 is SGHNT and CDR2 is YYREEE (reference sequence). The CDR3 DNA reads as TGTGCCAGCAGCTTGGCCCGACAGGGCAACACTGAAGCTTTCTTT. It yields the protein CASSLARQGNTEAFF.

V is TRBV3-1 (or the pseudogene TRBV3-2) and J is TRBJ2-1; 9 bases match TRBD1. V trimming: 3 bases; J trimming: 9 bases; junction bases outside the gene matches: 6. The CDR3 sequence is 14 residues long. CDR1 is LGHDT and CDR2 is YNNKEL in the germline V gene (reference sequence). The CDR3 reads CASSQVQGAGEQFF. The CDR3, as DNA: TGTGCCAGCAGCCAGGTACAGGGGGCGGGTGAGCAGTTCTTC.

The chain combines TRBV13 with TRBJ1-1, with D possibly matching TRBD1 (6 bases). This CDR3 is built from 14 residues. V was pared by 5 bases and J by 5 bases, with 15 bases between. Per the germline V gene, CDR1 is PRHDT and CDR2 is FYEKMQ (reference sequence). This chain's CDR3 is CASSTGHLRTEAFF. The CDR3 DNA sequence: TGTGCCAGCAGCACGGGACATTTGAGGACTGAAGCTTTCTTT.

This clone appeared a few times. The J gene is TRBJ1-1, the V gene TRBV14; D unresolved. CDR1 SGHDN and CDR2 FVKESK come from the germline V gene. The V end was cut by 6 bases, the J end by 11 bases, with 19 bases between. CDR3 size: 13 residues. This CDR3 reads CASSPRARGYAFF. The CDR3 DNA is TGTGCCAGCAGTCCCCGGGCGAGAGGGTATGCTTTCTTT.

This clone was observed a few times. The junction and the germline gene differ at one end; a read error may be behind it. V usage is TRBV20-1 and J usage is TRBJ1-5; tentatively, D is TRBD1 (5 bases). CDR3 size: 11 residues. Germline CDR1 reads DFQATT; CDR2 reads SNEGSKA (reference sequence). CDR3 sequence reads: CSALRGYYQIF. As DNA, the CDR3 is TGCAGTGCTCTCCGGGGGTATTACCAAATTTTT.

This clone was counted once. This chain connects TRBV4-3 to TRBJ1-5, with a weak D call TRBD1 (6 bases). The CDR3 runs to 13 residues. The V and J ends lost 3 bases and 7 bases respectively, with 10 bases between them. Germline CDR1 reads LGHNA; CDR2 reads YSLEER. This CDR3 reads CASSQGADQPQHF. The CDR3 region has the DNA TGCGCCAGCAGCCAGGGGGCGGACCAGCCCCAGCATTTT.

V usage is TRBV30 and J usage is TRBJ2-7; D unclear. In germline, CDR1 is GTSNPN, CDR2 SVGIG (reference sequence). The CDR3 contains 13 residues. With 6 bases removed from V and 1 base from J, the gap between germline ends came to 13 bases. For the CDR3, the DNA is TGTGCCTGTACAAGACTCCTATCCTACGAGCAGTACTTC. This translates into CACTRLLSYEQYF.